This T cell receptor beta chain was captured in a study of patients and donors after allogeneic stem cell transplantation. The table lists this clonotype with many counts. The V end was cut by 4 bases, the J end by 7 bases, with 14 bases between. CDR3 length equals 14 residues. Germline CDR1 SQVTM, CDR2 ANQGSEA. TCRdb independently ran MiXCR on the RT-PCR reads; one entry per CDR3 protein. The table lists approximately 250,000 distinct CDR3 sequences, roughly 14% of them singletons. This receptor was obtained from a human donor who was either an allogeneic HSCT recipient or a stem cell or donor lymphocyte infusion donor (not recorded which). It is not recorded whose cells these are; they may come from a transplant donor. Sequenced: blood, either unsorted or a sorted T cell fraction (not recorded which). The rearrangement joins TRBV29-1 to TRBJ1-6; D may be TRBD1 (5 bases). The CDR3 DNA follows: TGCAGCGTTGTAATGGCAGGGAGAAATTCACCCCTCCACTTT. The encoded protein is CSVVMAGRNSPLHF.